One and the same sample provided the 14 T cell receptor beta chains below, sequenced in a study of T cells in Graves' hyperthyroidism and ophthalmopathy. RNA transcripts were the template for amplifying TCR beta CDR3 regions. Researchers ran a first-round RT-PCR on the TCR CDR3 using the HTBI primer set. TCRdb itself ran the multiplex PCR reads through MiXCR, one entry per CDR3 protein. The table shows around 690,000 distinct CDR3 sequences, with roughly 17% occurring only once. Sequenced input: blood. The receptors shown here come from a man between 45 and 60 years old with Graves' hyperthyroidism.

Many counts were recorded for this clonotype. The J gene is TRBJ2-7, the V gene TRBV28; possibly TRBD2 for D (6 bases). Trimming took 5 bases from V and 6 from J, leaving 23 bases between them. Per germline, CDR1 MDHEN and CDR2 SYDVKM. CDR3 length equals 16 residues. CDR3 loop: CASSPLGGDEPREQYF. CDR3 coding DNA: TGTGCCAGCAGTCCATTGGGGGGAGACGAGCCTCGCGAGCAGTACTTC.

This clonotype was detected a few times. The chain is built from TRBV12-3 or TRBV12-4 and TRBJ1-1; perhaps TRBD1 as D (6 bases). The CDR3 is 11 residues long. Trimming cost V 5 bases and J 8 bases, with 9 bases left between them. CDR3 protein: CASSTQGEAFF. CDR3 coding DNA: TGTGCCAGCAGTACCCAGGGGGAAGCTTTCTTT.

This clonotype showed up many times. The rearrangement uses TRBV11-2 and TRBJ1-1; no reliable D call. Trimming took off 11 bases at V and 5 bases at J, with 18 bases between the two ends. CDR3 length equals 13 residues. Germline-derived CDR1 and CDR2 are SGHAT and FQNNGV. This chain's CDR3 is CAGTSGGVTEAFF. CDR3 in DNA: TGTGCCGGAACGTCGGGTGGGGTGACTGAAGCTTTCTTT.

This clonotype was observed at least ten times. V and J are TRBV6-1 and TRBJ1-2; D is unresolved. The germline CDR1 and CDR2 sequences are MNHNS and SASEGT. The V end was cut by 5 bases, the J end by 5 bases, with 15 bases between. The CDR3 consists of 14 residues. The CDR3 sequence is CASSYVFAEYGYTF. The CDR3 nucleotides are TGTGCCAGCAGTTACGTCTTCGCAGAGTATGGCTACACCTTC.

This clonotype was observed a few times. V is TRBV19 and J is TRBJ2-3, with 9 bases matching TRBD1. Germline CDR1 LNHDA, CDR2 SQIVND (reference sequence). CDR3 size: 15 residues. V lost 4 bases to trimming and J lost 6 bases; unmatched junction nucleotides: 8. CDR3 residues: CASSKDRGEADTQYF. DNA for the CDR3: TGTGCCAGTAGTAAAGACAGGGGGGAGGCGGATACGCAGTATTTT.

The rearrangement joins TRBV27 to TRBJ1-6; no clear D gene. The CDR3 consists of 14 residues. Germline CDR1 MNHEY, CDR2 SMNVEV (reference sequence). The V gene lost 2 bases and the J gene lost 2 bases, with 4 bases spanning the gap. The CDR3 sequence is CASSLAAYNSPLHF. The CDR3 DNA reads TGTGCCAGCAGTTTAGCAGCCTATAATTCACCCCTCCACTTT.

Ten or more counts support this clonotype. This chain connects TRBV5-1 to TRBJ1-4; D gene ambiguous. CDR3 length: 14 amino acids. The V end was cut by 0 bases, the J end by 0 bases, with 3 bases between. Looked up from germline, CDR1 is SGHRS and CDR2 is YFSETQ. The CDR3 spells CASSLATTNEKLFF. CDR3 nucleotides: TGCGCCAGCAGCTTGGCAACAACTAATGAAAAACTGTTTTTT.

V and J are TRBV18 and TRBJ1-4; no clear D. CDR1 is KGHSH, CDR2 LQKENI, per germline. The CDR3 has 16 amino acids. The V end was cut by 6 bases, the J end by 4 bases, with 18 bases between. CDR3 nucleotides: TGTGCCAGCTCTAGCCCCCCGCGCGTCCATAATGAAAAACTGTTTTTT. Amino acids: CASSSPPRVHNEKLFF.

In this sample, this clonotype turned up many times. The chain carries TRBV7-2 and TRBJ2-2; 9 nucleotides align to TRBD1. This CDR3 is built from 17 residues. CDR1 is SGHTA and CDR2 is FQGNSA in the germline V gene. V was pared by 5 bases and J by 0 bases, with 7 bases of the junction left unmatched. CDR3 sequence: CASSPNRDRANTGELFF. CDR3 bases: TGTGCCAGCAGCCCAAACCGGGACAGGGCGAACACCGGGGAGCTGTTTTTT.

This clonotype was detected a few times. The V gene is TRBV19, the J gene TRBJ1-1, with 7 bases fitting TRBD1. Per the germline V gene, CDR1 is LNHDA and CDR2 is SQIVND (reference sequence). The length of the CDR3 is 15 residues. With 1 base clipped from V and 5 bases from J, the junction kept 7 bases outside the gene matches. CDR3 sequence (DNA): TGTGCCAGTAGTATAGGGGACAGAACGGCTACTGAAGCTTTCTTT. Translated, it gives CASSIGDRTATEAFF.

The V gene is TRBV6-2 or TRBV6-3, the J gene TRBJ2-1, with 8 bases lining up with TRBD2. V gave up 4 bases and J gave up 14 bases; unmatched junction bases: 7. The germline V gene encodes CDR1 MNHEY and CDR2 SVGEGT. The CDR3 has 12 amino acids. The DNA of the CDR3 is TGTGCCAGCAGTTGGGCGGGGGGACCGGAGTTCTTC. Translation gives CASSWAGGPEFF.

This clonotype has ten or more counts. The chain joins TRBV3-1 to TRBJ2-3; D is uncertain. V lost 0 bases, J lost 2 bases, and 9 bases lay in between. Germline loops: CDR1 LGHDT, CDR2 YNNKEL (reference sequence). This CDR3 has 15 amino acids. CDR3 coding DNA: TGTGCCAGCAGCCAAGATAGGAGAATCACAGATACGCAGTATTTT. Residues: CASSQDRRITDTQYF.

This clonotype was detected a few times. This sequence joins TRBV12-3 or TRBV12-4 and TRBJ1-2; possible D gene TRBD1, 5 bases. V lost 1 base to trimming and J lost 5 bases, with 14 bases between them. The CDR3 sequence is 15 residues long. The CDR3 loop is CASSLDRGGGYGYTF. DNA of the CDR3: TGTGCCAGCAGTTTAGATCGGGGCGGGGGGTATGGCTACACCTTC.

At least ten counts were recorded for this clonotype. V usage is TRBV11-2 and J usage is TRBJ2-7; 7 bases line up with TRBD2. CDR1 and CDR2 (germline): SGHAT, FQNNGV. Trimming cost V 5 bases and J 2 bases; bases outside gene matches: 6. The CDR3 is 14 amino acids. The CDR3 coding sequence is TGTGCCAGCAGCCCCGGGACTAACCCCTACGAGCAGTACTTC. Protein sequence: CASSPGTNPYEQYF.